The TCR beta chain described here comes from a study of cytomegalovirus exposure and HLA in healthy donors (dated by TCRdb to the late 2010s). For the wider study: An earlier analysis of 587 of the donors reported 276 Gb of sequence data and 100 million to 120 million unique TCR beta sequences obtained from roughly 180 million T cells. Approximately 300 gigabases of sequencing data and roughly 90 million unique TCR sequences were included in an early release covering 550 to 650 HLA-typed donors. Among the approximately 430 genotyped donors, about 85% belonged to the genetic ancestry cluster associated with self-reported Caucasian donors. The aim of the study was to test whether cataloging public T cell receptors could identify signatures of past pathogen exposure. The study profiled the T cell repertoires of some 610 subjects by immunosequencing and related them to cytomegalovirus serostatus. In addition to the first cohort of approximately 670 subjects, a separate validation cohort of 130 or so different subjects was used. The study combined high-throughput TCR immunosequencing, statistical association of individual TCRs with disease status, and machine learning to predict cytomegalovirus infection status. In a later analysis, previously published TCR beta repertoires from 666 donors were re-analyzed and high-resolution HLA genotyping was added so that TCR occurrence patterns could be studied. Rather than drawing on any new phenotypic data, the later analysis identified candidate immune exposures from TCR beta sequences and the way those sequences occurred across donors. An earlier analysis of 587 of the donors used high-throughput TCR beta sequencing to judge whether each TCR beta V gene segment behaved as functional or pseudogenic. Donor age, sex, ethnicity and CMV serostatus were compiled alongside the repertoire data. Genome-wide SNP genotypes for about three fifths of the 666 donors were used in a later genetic analysis, which treated that subset as a discovery cohort. Every repertoire in the discovery cohort had been generated on one and the same sequencing platform. Class I and class II HLA loci were covered by the typing at four-digit resolution. The number of typed donors differed by locus: roughly 620-640 for A, B, C, DRB1 and DQB1; 500 to 550 for DQA1; approximately 600 for DPA1; and roughly 450 for DPB1. Several DR-DQ haplotypes were handled as single units for association and clustering because linkage in the cohort was strong. Among a few hundred genotyped donors of the cohort, an average of around 240,000 unique TCR beta nucleotide sequences were sequenced per donor, roughly 20% of them non-productive. Paper-wide results and their limitations: According to a later genetic analysis, donors in an Asian-associated ancestry cluster had fewer N-insertions in productive TCRs than the approximately 670-donor mean. Roughly uniform sequencing depth across donors was assumed in presence/absence analyses, although this assumption may not hold. In the study, approximately 150 TCR beta chains were listed as associated with cytomegalovirus. According to the authors, the approach could potentially be generalized to other disease states and immunological phenotypes. In a later analysis, HLA-associated TCR beta chains showed more clonal expansion and lower generation probabilities than non-associated chains that were equally common. A further reported finding was that TCR beta sequences accurately predicted the HLA-A and HLA-B alleles for most subjects in the first cohort. Correlated functional status among segregating V segments might reflect linkage disequilibrium, but an unknown experimental factor could not be ruled out. Only TCR beta chains were sequenced in this cohort, and the absence of alpha or paired-chain data limited detectable features. Strong co-occurrence of HLA alleles, especially DR and DQ, made assigning TCR associations to individual alleles difficult. The earlier analysis of nearly 600 of the donors excluded roughly 17 rarely observed V segments, including chromosome 9 orphons, because counts were too low. An association between a missense DCLRE1C variant and V-gene and J-gene trimming of TCR beta chains was found in a later genetic analysis and replicated in an independent cohort. A cluster of highly shared sequence variants was judged likely to represent a technical artifact of the sequencing pipeline. In a later analysis, TCR association rates were found to vary across HLA loci, with the most associated TCRs seen for DRB1 alleles and the fewest for HLA-C alleles. The classifier was reported to diagnose cytomegalovirus status with high specificity and sensitivity in both the original and validation cohorts. Across donors, most TCR sequences were observed very rarely, whereas some public TCRs were present in many individuals. CMV serostatus was the only immune exposure information available for the cohort. Specific HLA alleles were associated with about 17,000 TCR beta sequences at a false discovery rate of 0.05 in a later analysis. The 87-base-pair reads could not distinguish some IMGT-functional V segments, including TRBV6-2 and TRBV6-3, so those segments were excluded. An earlier analysis of 450 to 750 of the donors showed that most TCR beta V segments appeared in productive rearrangements either about 87% or about 30% of the time, which broadly matched IMGT annotations. In vitro tests confirmed that a few of the cytomegalovirus-associated TCR beta chains recognize cytomegalovirus antigens. HLA typing was unavailable for some donors at each locus, so association tests used only the typed subset. A later analysis found that most CMV-associated TCR beta chains appeared HLA-restricted, with HLA associations seemingly driven largely by CMV exposure. In a later analysis, several top co-occurrence clusters were reported to appear linked to parvovirus B19, influenza, CMV and Epstein-Barr virus.

According to the germline V gene, CDR1 reads MNHNS and CDR2 reads SASEGT. V trim: 11 bases; J trim: 4 bases; unmatched bases: 9. From its cysteine to its phenylalanine, the CDR3 spans 13 amino acids. Only the CDR3 DNA is retained, 39 bases long and in frame from the first base. The cohort comprised some 730 healthy bone marrow donors. At the time of sampling, all cohort members were nominally healthy, though unrecorded immune exposures were likely present. The donor tested CMV seronegative and was one of the 352 seronegative cohort members. A peripheral blood sample was provided by each donor, and peripheral blood mononuclear cells were used for TCR beta sequencing. The Qiagen DNeasy Blood Extraction Kit was used to extract genomic DNA from the blood cell samples. As to this clone: What this receptor recognizes is not known. No base qualities exist here, and no much larger clone lies one base off it.

The method behind the library was the immunoSEQ multiplex PCR assay. The multiplex PCR relied on a mix of 60 forward primers for TCR Vbeta segments and 13 reverse primers for TCR Jbeta segments. A multiplex PCR assay on genomic DNA amplified the CDR3 region of rearranged TCR beta genes. The Illumina HiSeq System was used to sequence the amplified TCR beta libraries as 87-base-pair reads. Regarding the original processing steps: A later analysis tallied 80 million to 95 million unique TCR beta chains across the 660 or so repertoires, and approximately 11 million of those chains were shared by two or more donors. Raw reads were error-corrected and collapsed into unique sequences by a nearest-neighbor algorithm in which closely related sequences were merged to remove PCR and sequencing errors. V, D and J gene segments were assigned by aligning CDR3 sequences to IMGT reference sequences. For a sequence to be retained, a match of at least six nucleotides was required to both a V gene segment and a J gene segment. Rearrangements were called productive when the CDR3 lacked stop codons and stayed in frame with V and J; all others were non-productive. CDR3 was defined according to IMGT convention as the region running from the second conserved V-encoded cysteine to the conserved J-encoded phenylalanine. In an earlier analysis of roughly 580 of the donors, sequences lacking an unambiguous match to a single V gene segment were excluded. In an earlier analysis of around 590 of the donors, a V segment was called functional when productive rearrangements were above 56.7%, and segregating when the standard deviation between donors exceeded 5%. A statistical classification framework was developed to diagnose cytomegalovirus status using the catalog of TCR beta chain sequences. A later analysis assigned V and J genes by comparing TCR nucleotide sequences with IMGT/GENE-DB human TR gene sequences. A later analysis assigned CDR3 sequences and most-parsimonious VDJ recombination scenarios with the TCRdist pipeline. In a later analysis, each TCR beta chain was defined by its CDR3 amino acid sequence together with its V-gene family, and reads lacking a unique V-gene family were excluded. To address suspected cross-contamination and a sequencing artifact, a later analysis removed roughly 580 highly shared, low-generation-probability nucleotide sequences. A later analysis calculated a clonal expansion index for each public chain from normalized within-repertoire ranks of inferred template counts. A later analysis computed generation probabilities with a VDJ recombination model fitted to out-of-frame rearrangements, and checked the results against IGoR. Hypergeometric tests were used in a later analysis to score TCR-TCR, TCR-HLA and TCR-CMV co-occurrence, with a repertoire-size bias correction applied to the TCR pairs. False discovery rates were estimated in a later analysis by permuting HLA or CMV assignments 20 times. In a later analysis, co-occurring TCRs were grouped using DBSCAN, with TCRdist sequence similarity added in when clustering inside HLA-allele-positive subsets. Co-occurrence clustering excluded repertoires with fewer than 30,000 or more than 120,000 public chains, plus five with anomalous nucleotide sharing. This immuneACCESS table, as held by TCRdb, lists in-frame sequences with V and J called but not all clones. Of the missing ones, under half trace to an unresolved V gene in checked studies; the others have no known cause. The V and J calls and clone size come from that table; D and trimming were worked out from the DNA. The sample records 55,000 or so clones, 70% to 80% of which are singletons. The ten most abundant clones make up more than 1.4% of the sample.

Sequenced sample: PBMCs. The chain is assembled from TRBV6-1 and TRBJ1-1, with 8 middle bases fitting TRBD1. The origin of this receptor is a female donor in good health and CMV-seronegative. The CDR3 reads CAGSGGEGTEAFF. In nucleotides, the sequence is TGTGCCGGCTCAGGGGGCGAGGGCACTGAAGCTTTCTTT.